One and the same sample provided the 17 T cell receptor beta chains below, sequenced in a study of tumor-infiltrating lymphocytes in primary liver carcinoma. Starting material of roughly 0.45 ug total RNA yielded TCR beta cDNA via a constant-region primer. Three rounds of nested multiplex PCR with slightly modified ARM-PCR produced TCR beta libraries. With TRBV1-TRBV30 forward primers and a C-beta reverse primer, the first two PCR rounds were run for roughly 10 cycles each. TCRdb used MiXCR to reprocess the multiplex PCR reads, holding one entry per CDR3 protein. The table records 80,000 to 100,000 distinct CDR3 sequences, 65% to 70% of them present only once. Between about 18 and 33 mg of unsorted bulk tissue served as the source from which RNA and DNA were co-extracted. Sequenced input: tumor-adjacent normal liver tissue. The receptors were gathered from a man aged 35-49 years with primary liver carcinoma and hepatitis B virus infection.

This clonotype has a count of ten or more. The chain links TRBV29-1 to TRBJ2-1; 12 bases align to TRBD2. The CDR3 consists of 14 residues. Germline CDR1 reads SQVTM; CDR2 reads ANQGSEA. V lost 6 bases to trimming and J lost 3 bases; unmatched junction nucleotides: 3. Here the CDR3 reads CSVAGLAGYNEQFF. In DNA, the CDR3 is TGCAGCGTCGCGGGACTAGCGGGCTACAATGAGCAGTTCTTC.

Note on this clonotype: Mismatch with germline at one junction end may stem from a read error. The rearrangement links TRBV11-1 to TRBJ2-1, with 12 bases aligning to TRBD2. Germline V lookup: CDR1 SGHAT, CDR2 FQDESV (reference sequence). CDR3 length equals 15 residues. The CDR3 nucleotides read TGTGACAGCAGCCCTAGCGGGAGGGCCTACAATGAGCAGTTATTC. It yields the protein CDSSPSGRAYNEQLF. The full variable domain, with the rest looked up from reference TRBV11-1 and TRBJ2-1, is EAEVAQSPRYKITEKSQAVAFWCDPISGHATLYWYRQILGQGPELLVQFQDESVVDDSQLPKDRFSAERLKGVDSTLKIQPAELGDSAMYLCDSSPSGRAYNEQLFGPGTRLTVL.

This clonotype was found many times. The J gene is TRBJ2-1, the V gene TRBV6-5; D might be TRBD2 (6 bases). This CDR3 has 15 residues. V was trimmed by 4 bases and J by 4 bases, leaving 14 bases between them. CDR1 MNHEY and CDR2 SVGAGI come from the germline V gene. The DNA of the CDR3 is TGTGCCAGCAGTTTGACGGGACTTGTATACAATGAGCAGTTCTTC. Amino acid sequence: CASSLTGLVYNEQFF.

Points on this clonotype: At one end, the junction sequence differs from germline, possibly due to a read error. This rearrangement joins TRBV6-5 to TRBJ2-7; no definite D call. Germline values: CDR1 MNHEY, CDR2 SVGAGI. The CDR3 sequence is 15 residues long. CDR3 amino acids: CASRPQGSLAYEQYF. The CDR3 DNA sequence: TGTGCCAGCAGACCTCAAGGGTCCCTCGCCTATGAGCAGTACTTC.

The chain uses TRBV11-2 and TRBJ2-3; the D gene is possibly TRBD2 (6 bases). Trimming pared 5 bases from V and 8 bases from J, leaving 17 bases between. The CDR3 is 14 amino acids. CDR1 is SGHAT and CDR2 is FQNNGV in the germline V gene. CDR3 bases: TGTGCCAGCAGCAGCGCGGGGCCACATGGTACGCAGTATTTT. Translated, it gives CASSSAGPHGTQYF. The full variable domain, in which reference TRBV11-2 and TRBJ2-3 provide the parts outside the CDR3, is EAGVAQSPRYKIIEKRQSVAFWCNPISGHATLYWYQQILGQGPKLLIQFQNNGVVDDSQLPKDRFSAERLKGVDSTLKIQPAKLEDSAVYLCASSSAGPHGTQYFGPGTRLTVL.

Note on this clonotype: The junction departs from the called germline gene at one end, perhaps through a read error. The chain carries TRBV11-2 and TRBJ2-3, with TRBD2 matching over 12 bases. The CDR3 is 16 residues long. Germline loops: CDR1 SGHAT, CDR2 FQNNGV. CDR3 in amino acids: CASIQETSGRTDTQYF. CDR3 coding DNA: TGTGCCAGCATCCAAGAGACTAGCGGGAGAACAGATACTCAGTATTTT.

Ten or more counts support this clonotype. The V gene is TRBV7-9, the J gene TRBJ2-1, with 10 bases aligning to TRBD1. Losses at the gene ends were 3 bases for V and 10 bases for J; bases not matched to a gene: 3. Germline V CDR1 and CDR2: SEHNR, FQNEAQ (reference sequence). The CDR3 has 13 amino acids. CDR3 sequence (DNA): TGTGCCAGCAGCTTCGGACAGGGGGACGAGCAGTTCTTC. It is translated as CASSFGQGDEQFF.

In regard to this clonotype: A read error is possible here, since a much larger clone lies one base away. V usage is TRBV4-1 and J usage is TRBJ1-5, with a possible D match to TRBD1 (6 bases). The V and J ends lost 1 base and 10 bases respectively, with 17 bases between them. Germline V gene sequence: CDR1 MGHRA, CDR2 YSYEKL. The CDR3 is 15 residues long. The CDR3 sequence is CASSQGAGGANPQHF. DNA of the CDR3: TGCGCCAGCAGCCAAGGGGCGGGGGGGGCTAATCCCCAGCATTTT.

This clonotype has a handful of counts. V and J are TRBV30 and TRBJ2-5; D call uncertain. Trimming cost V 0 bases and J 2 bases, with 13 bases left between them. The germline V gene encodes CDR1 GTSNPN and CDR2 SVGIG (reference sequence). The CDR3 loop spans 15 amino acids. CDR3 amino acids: CAWSVPSRRQETQYF. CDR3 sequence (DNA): TGTGCCTGGAGTGTCCCCTCTCGCAGACAAGAGACCCAGTACTTC.

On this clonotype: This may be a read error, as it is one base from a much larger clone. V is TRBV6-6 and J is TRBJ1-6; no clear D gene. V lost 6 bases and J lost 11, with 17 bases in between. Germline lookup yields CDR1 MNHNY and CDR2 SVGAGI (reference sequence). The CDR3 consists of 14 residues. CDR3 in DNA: TGTGCCAGCAGGCTGCCAGGTCCTGGTCCACCCCTCCACTTT. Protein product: CASRLPGPGPPLHF.

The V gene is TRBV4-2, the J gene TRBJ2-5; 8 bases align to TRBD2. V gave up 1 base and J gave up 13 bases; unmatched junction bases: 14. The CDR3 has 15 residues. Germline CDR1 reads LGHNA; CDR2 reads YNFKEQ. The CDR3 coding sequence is TGTGCCAGCAGCCAAGTCTATAGGCGGGAGGAGATCCGGTACTTC. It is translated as CASSQVYRREEIRYF.

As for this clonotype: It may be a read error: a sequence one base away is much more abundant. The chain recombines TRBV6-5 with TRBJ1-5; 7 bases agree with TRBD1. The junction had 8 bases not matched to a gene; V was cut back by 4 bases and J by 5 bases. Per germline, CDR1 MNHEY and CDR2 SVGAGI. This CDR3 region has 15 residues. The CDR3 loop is CASSSGQVGDQPQHF. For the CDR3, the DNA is TGTGCCAGCAGTTCCGGACAGGTGGGGGATCAGCCCCAGCATTTT.

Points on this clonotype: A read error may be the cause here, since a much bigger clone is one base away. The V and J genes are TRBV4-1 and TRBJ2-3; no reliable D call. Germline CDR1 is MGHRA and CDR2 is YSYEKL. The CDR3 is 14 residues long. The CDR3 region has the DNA TGCGCCGGCAGCCAAAGCTGGGGCACAGATACGCAGTATTTT. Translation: CAGSQSWGTDTQYF.

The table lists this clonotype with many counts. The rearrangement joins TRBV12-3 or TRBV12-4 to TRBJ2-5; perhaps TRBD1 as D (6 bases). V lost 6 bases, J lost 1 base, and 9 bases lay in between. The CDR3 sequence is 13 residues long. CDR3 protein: CASSRDTQETQYF. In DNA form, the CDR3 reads TGTGCCAGCAGCCGGGACACCCAAGAGACCCAGTACTTC.

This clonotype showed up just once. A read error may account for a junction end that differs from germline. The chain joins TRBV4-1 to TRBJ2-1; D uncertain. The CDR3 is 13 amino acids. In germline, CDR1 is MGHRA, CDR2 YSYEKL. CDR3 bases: TGCGCCAGCAGCTCCTCCCACGGGTCGGAGCGGTTCTTC. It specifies CASSSSHGSERFF.

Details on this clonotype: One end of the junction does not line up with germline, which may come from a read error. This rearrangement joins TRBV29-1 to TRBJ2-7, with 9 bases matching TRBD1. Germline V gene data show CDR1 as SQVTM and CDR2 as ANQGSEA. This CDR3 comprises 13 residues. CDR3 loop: CSVGWTGAPKQYF. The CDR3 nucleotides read TGCAGCGTTGGGTGGACAGGGGCCCCCAAGCAGTATTTC.

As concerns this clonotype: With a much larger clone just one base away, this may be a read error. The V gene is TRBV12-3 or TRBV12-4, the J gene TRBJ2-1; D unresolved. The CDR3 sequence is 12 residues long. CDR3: CASSRLGNGQFF. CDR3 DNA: TGTGCCAGCAGTCGGCTAGGGAATGGGCAGTTCTTC.